This T cell receptor (beta chain) stems from a study of Ad26.COV2.S vaccination and SARS-CoV-2 variants. Study-level findings and limits: Vaccine and placebo groups showed comparable non-spike TCR breadth.

CDR1 and CDR2 from the germline V gene are MDHEN and SYDVKM. Trimming cost V 6 bases and J 6 bases; bases outside gene matches: 8. The CDR3 consists of 15 residues. Profiled with immunoSEQ multiplex PCR; TCRdb holds only in-frame clones, not every one. Seen here are roughly 500,000 clones, roughly 89% observed once, and the top ten hold approximately 2.5%. About this clone: No antigen is known for it.

Indicated treatment: some 19 received Ad26.COV2.S at low or high dose, single or two shots; about five received placebo; per-sample allocation not given. Specimens were obtained on day 63 following the first vaccine or placebo injection. The chain is built from TRBV28 and TRBJ1-4; 9 bases match TRBD1. This TCR came from a person aged 18-65 years who received the Ad26.COV2.S COVID-19 vaccine or a placebo. Specimen: peripheral blood, collected in a trial of Ad26.COV2.S vaccine versus placebo. CDR3 DNA sequence: TGTGCCAGCAGCCTTACAGGGGGCTTGGATGAAAAACTGTTTTTT. This translates into CASSLTGGLDEKLFF.